This TCR beta chain was captured by sequencing in a study of somatic mutations in cytotoxic T cells in rheumatoid arthritis (dated by TCRdb to 2017 to 2019). In terms of the full investigation: Sorted V beta1+ cells also underwent TCRB sequencing, and some V beta antibody-stained T-cell populations were flow-sorted at nearly 100% purity on a FACSAria II or Sony SH800. TCRB deep sequencing covered roughly 60 patients with rheumatoid arthritis along with 15 to 20 healthy controls. To characterize clonality, the study used TCRB deep sequencing while asking whether somatic mutations are carried by expanded CD8+ T-cell clones in newly diagnosed, untreated rheumatoid arthritis. Patients and controls did not essentially differ in median age, which was nearly identical between the groups.

General findings and caveats noted by the study authors: In about an eighth of the roughly 65 patients, more than 20% of CD8+ cells belonged to the largest CD8+ clone, while several identical CD8+ TCRB sequences were shared between blood and synovial fluid. The slight TRBV07 underrepresentation in patients was not adjusted for multiple comparisons. CD8+ T-cell clonality did not differ significantly between rheumatoid arthritis patients and age-matched healthy controls. CD8+ clonality increased with age in patients (Spearman r of about 0.5) but not in healthy controls. It was unknown which antigens the expanded CD8+ clones targeted, and their absence from virus-specific databases did not exclude viral specificity.

A word on this clone: Its antigen is currently not known. It has no much larger one-base neighbor in the sample; base qualities were not kept.

V is reduced by 4 bases and J by 0 bases, leaving a spacing of 18 bases between them. Measured from the cysteine to the phenylalanine, the CDR3 is 18 residues long. The retained sequence is limited to the CDR3, 54 bases, with the frame set at the first base. Via the germline V gene (reference sequence), CDR1 is LNHDA and CDR2 SQIVND. Sequencing of TCRB CDR3 was done on genomic DNA with the immunoSEQ assay. As for how the authors treated the data: Analyses were restricted to productive TCRB rearrangements. A clone was defined by a unique TCRB CDR3 sequence, and clonality was computed as a productive clonality index based on Shannon entropy. Repertoire overlap for a pair of samples was computed from each clone's template counts relative to total templates per sample. V-gene usage measured by flow cytometry correlated with TCRB sequencing V-gene usage, with a Spearman r of approximately 0.57. TCRdb re-hosts the immuneACCESS table, in-frame sequences only. Its copies lack some clones; in the studies checked, an unresolved V gene accounts for under half of them, and the cause for the rest is not known. The D gene and trimming were derived from the DNA, and the V and J assignments and clone size from that table. For this sample the table gives approximately 30,000 clones, of which 82% were detected only once. The ten largest account for about 5.2% of the sample.

Healthy controls were roughly 20 blood donors whose buffy coats were used, with a median age of around 50 years (range roughly 21-75) and 55% female. On an AutoMACS, CD4+ and CD8+ cells were isolated via positive magnetic bead selection, and their purity was verified by flow cytometry. Peripheral blood mononuclear cells were obtained using density gradient separation with Ficoll-Paque PLUS. Nucleospin Tissue or Tissue XS kits were used to extract DNA from CD4-enriched, CD8-enriched or PBMC samples, and a Qubit 2.0 fluorometer was used for quantification. The origin of this receptor is a man aged 50 to 59 in good health. The sequenced material came from CD8+ T cells sorted from blood. The sequence is built from TRBV19 and TRBJ2-2; D gene: possibly TRBD1, on 5 matching bases. The DNA sequence is given as TGTGCCAGTAGTACCTTCTTACAGGACGGACCGAACACCGGGGAGCTGTTTTTT. Protein translation: CASSTFLQDGPNTGELFF.